These 2 T cell receptor beta chains share one sample of origin, sequenced in a study of resident and recirculating memory T cells in vitiligo. Here immunoSEQ multiplex PCR was the method, and the copy in TCRdb shows in-frame clones only, minus some. The table includes tens of thousands of clones, roughly nine tenths detected once. The sequenced sample was blood. The receptors shown here come from a male donor with vitiligo.

Only a few counts were recorded for this clone. The chain is built from TRBV4-2 and TRBJ1-6; 7 positions agree with TRBD1. The CDR3 is 15 amino acids. J gave up 5 bases and V 1 base, and 2 bases lay outside the gene matches. Per the germline V gene, CDR1 is LGHNA and CDR2 is YNFKEQ. This CDR3 is CASSQGQGDNSPLHF. The CDR3 bases are TGTGCCAGCAGCCAAGGACAGGGTGATAATTCACCCCTCCACTTT.

The chain carries TRBV7-2 and TRBJ2-3, with D tentatively TRBD1 (7 bases). The CDR3 is 16 amino acids. V was clipped by 1 base and J by 0 bases, with 11 bases between them. Germline V gives CDR1 SGHTA, CDR2 FQGNSA. The CDR3 is CASSLGAGGSTDTQYF. CDR3 in DNA: TGTGCCAGCAGCTTAGGAGCAGGGGGGAGCACAGATACGCAGTATTTT.